This T cell receptor beta chain emerged from a study of low-dose radiotherapy and immunotherapy resistance in tumors. Looking at the study overall: Oral aspirin at 300 mg was taken daily by patients for four cycles, beginning on cycle 1 day 1.

Primers targeting TRAV and TRBV primed first-strand cDNA, covering alpha and beta chains. TCR amplification involved around 22 PCR cycles with a constant-region primer and V-primer adapter. One entry per CDR3 protein results from TCRdb running MiXCR on the reads. Among tens of thousands of distinct CDR3 sequences, around 47% were seen once, and the ten largest hold 4.5% to 6.5%. This clonotype has at least ten counts. Time point here: after trial treatment. The treatment is: LDRT plus nivolumab, ipilimumab, low-dose cyclophosphamide and aspirin (RACIN trial). This TCR was sampled from a male donor with gallbladder cancer. Sample: PBMCs, taken after low-dose radiotherapy plus immunotherapy.

DNA of the CDR3: TGTGCCAGCAGCTCCGGGACCGACCTCTGGGGGGCCAACGTCCTGACTTTC. It is translated as CASSSGTDLWGANVLTF. The V call is TRBV13, the J call TRBJ2-6; the D call may be TRBD1 or TRBD2 (5 bases each). The CDR3 is 17 amino acids. V was trimmed by 4 bases and J by 4 bases, leaving 17 bases between them. The germline V gene has CDR1 PRHDT and CDR2 FYEKMQ (reference sequence).